This is a list of T cell receptor beta chains from one sample in a study of molecular identifiers for immune sequencing clone quantification. TCRdb re-called the PCR reads with MiXCR, one entry per CDR3 protein. Counted here are around 320,000 distinct CDR3 sequences, about a quarter occurring once; the ten biggest clones make up about 0.71%. Material for sequencing was naive CD8+ T cells from blood, with Jurkat cell RNA spiked in. All receptors derive from a human donor in good health. Some libraries in this study had Jurkat cell RNA spiked in. The CDR3 runs from the conserved cysteine through the conserved F or W. The D gene is left open where the match is weak. A clone size is listed for some rows: how often the clone was seen (once, few, many), or a class if it is expanded.

V gene	D gene	J gene	clone size	CDR3 protein	CDR3 DNA
TRBV6-2/TRBV6-3	-	TRBJ2-2	-	CASRKGRANTGELFF	TGTGCCAGCAGAAAGGGACGGGCGAACACCGGGGAGCTGTTTTTT
TRBV7-9	TRBD2	TRBJ2-3	many	CASSSTWGGEADTQYF	TGTGCCAGCAGCTCTACGTGGGGGGGAGAGGCAGATACGCAGTATTTT
TRBV27	-	TRBJ1-1	many	CASSPGDPQILNTEAFF	TGTGCCAGCAGCCCCGGGGATCCCCAGATCTTGAACACTGAAGCTTTCTTT
TRBV23-1	-	TRBJ1-4	many	CASSQSVDGSWNEKLFF	TGCGCCAGCAGTCAATCAGTGGACGGTTCCTGGAATGAAAAACTGTTTTTT
TRBV27	-	TRBJ2-7	few	CASSFLGPYEQYF	TGTGCCAGCAGTTTCCTCGGCCCCTACGAGCAGTACTTC
TRBV15	-	TRBJ1-5	many	CATSYGGAGDQPQHF	TGTGCCACCAGCTACGGTGGGGCTGGGGATCAGCCCCAGCATTTT
TRBV7-6	-	TRBJ2-7	many	CASSLKVGGWEQYF	TGTGCCAGCAGCTTAAAGGTCGGGGGATGGGAGCAGTACTTC
TRBV6-1	-	TRBJ1-5	many	CASSEPQGGQPQHF	TGTGCCAGCAGTGAACCGCAGGGCGGTCAGCCCCAGCATTTT
TRBV30	-	TRBJ1-1	-	CAWSVAGVSTEAFF	TGTGCCTGGAGTGTAGCAGGGGTGAGCACTGAAGCTTTCTTT
TRBV18	-	TRBJ2-7	few	CASSQLPGEATSSSYEQYF	TGTGCCAGCTCACAACTGCCAGGGGAGGCAACTAGCTCATCCTACGAGCAGTACTTC
TRBV30	-	TRBJ1-3	-	CAWSVTSTGNTIYF	TGTGCCTGGAGTGTAACGAGCACTGGAAACACCATATATTTT
TRBV16	TRBD2	TRBJ2-7	many	CASSQVISGSYEQYF	TGTGCCAGCAGCCAAGTGATTAGCGGGAGCTACGAGCAGTACTTC
TRBV7-6	-	TRBJ1-1	few	CASSLNQRGAYTEAFF	TGTGCCAGCAGCTTAAACCAACGAGGGGCGTACACTGAAGCTTTCTTT
TRBV13	-	TRBJ1-2	few	CASSNRREGAYGYTF	TGTGCCAGCAGCAACAGACGTGAAGGGGCCTATGGCTACACCTTC
TRBV7-9	-	TRBJ1-1	many	CASSHAQGGGTEAFF	TGTGCCAGCAGCCACGCCCAGGGCGGTGGCACTGAAGCTTTCTTT
TRBV27	-	TRBJ1-5	-	CASSSITGSNQPPHF	TGTGCCAGCAGTTCGATAACAGGATCAAATCAGCCCCCGCATTTT
TRBV6-5	-	TRBJ1-5	many	CASSYSIYQPQHF	TGTGCCAGCAGTTACTCGATTTATCAGCCCCAGCATTTT
TRBV6-2/TRBV6-3	TRBD1	TRBJ2-7	-	CASSPRDRVREQYF	TGTGCCAGCAGTCCCCGGGACAGGGTCCGCGAGCAGTACTTC
TRBV28	TRBD2	TRBJ2-1	-	CASGPGTSGLSYNEQFF	TGTGCCAGCGGTCCTGGGACTAGCGGGCTATCGTACAATGAGCAGTTCTTC
TRBV7-2	-	TRBJ1-2	many	CASRPTWDNSNYGYTF	TGTGCCAGCAGACCAACCTGGGACAACTCTAACTATGGCTACACCTTC
TRBV11-3	-	TRBJ2-2	few	CASSSDPNTGELFF	TGTGCCAGCAGCTCGGATCCGAACACCGGGGAGCTGTTTTTT
TRBV10-3	TRBD2	TRBJ2-1	-	CATTSGGTYNEQFF	TGTGCCACGACTAGCGGGGGGACATACAATGAGCAGTTCTTC
TRBV5-3	-	TRBJ2-7	-	CASSLATGQHEQYF	TGTGCCAGCAGCTTGGCGACAGGCCAGCACGAGCAGTACTTC
TRBV3-1	-	TRBJ2-3	-	CASSQPLRSTDTQYF	TGTGCCAGCAGCCAACCGCTGAGGAGCACAGATACGCAGTATTTT
TRBV14	-	TRBJ1-2	many	CASSQDGDDYGYTF	TGTGCCAGCAGCCAAGATGGAGATGACTATGGCTACACCTTC
TRBV6-5	TRBD2	TRBJ2-7	-	CASRSSGSPYYEQYF	TGTGCCAGCAGATCTAGCGGGAGCCCTTACTACGAGCAGTACTTC